Included here is one TCR beta chain sequence, with context. Authors' analysis steps: The authors estimated nucleated cell counts from reference gene primer amplification. Using immunoSEQ multiplex PCR, the repertoire was profiled, and TCRdb retains in-frame clones only, with some absent. That table furnishes V, J and clone size, whereas the DNA furnished D and trimming. This sample yields about 290,000 clones, of which just under 85% are seen a single time; around 4% belongs to the top ten. V was cut by 7 bases and J by 6 bases, with 13 bases left in between. Germline V CDR1 and CDR2: GTSNPN, SVGIG (reference sequence). The CDR3 extends over 12 amino acids. This specimen comes from a study of blood T cell repertoires in COVID-19. Looking at the study overall: Spain, Italy and the United States supplied samples that represented acute and convalescent COVID-19. PBMCs, B-cell-depleted T cells, or T cells provided the cDNA or gDNA that made up the material.

Sequencing input: peripheral blood. J is TRBJ2-1 and V is TRBV30, with D possibly being TRBD2 (6 bases). The sequence was collected from a woman aged 45-59 years with active or convalescent COVID-19. CDR3 in amino acids: CALARGCNEQFF. The CDR3 coding sequence is TGTGCCTTGGCCCGGGGGTGCAATGAGCAGTTCTTC.